The 26 T cell receptor beta chains listed next were all sequenced from one sample in a study of blood T cell repertoires in COVID-19. TCRdb's table, derived via immunoSEQ multiplex PCR, lists solely in-frame clones and lacks some. The sample consists of 300,000 to 350,000 clones, approximately 90% of them appearing once. The material sequenced was peripheral blood. Receptor source: a woman in her 30s with COVID-19, enrolled during active disease.

The rearrangement joins TRBV19 to TRBJ1-3; D is perhaps TRBD1 (6 bases). Germline V gene lookup returns CDR1 LNHDA and CDR2 SQIVND (reference sequence). V lost 3 bases, J lost 2 bases, and 14 bases lay in between. The CDR3 has 16 residues. CDR3 coding DNA: TGTGCCAGTAGTATGAACAGGGTGGATCCTGGAAACACCATATATTTT. Its protein product is CASSMNRVDPGNTIYF.

The chain links TRBV23-1 to TRBJ2-2; TRBD2 might be the D (5 bases). TRBV23-1 is an ORF, and what it does is uncertain. There are 14 residues in the CDR3. The V end was cut by 8 bases, the J end by 6 bases, with 16 bases between. Here the CDR3 reads CASLPRSAAGELFF. CDR3 nucleotide sequence: TGCGCCAGCCTTCCGAGGTCAGCGGCCGGGGAGCTGTTTTTT.

The genes are TRBV12-3 or TRBV12-4 and TRBJ1-2; possibly TRBD1 for D (5 bases). V lost 5 bases and J lost 6, with 13 bases in between. CDR3 length equals 13 residues. CDR3 amino acids: CASSPMPGDGYTF. The CDR3 coding sequence is TGTGCCAGCAGTCCCATGCCGGGGGATGGCTACACCTTC.

This chain links TRBV2 with TRBJ2-5; a possible D gene is TRBD1 (8 bases). The V gene's germline CDR1 is SNHLY and CDR2 FYNNEI. V lost 7 bases, J lost 4 bases, and 19 bases lay in between. This CDR3 comprises 15 residues. DNA of the CDR3: TGTGCCAGCACCAGCAGCGGGACAGGTTCAGAGACCCAGTACTTC. It is translated as CASTSSGTGSETQYF.

This clone appeared a single time. The rearrangement links TRBV5-1 to TRBJ1-3; D may be TRBD1 (6 bases). CDR1 is SGHRS and CDR2 is YFSETQ in the germline V gene. The germline V and J ends were trimmed by 4 bases and 0 bases, with 17 bases remaining between them. The CDR3 sequence is 17 residues long. The CDR3 sequence is CASSTGGGRSSGNTIYF. Written as DNA, the CDR3 is TGCGCCAGCAGCACGGGAGGGGGACGGTCCTCTGGAAACACCATATATTTT.

This rearrangement joins TRBV9 to TRBJ1-2; TRBD1 matches 9 bases. V was clipped by 2 bases and J by 1 base; unmatched bases: 9. The CDR3 has 17 residues. Germline CDR1 and CDR2: SGDLS and YYNGEE. CDR3 sequence (DNA): TGTGCCAGCAGCGTCTCCGGGGACAGGGCGTTTAACTATGGCTACACCTTC. Amino acids: CASSVSGDRAFNYGYTF.

This rearrangement joins TRBV2 to TRBJ2-5; the D is unclear. Germline loops: CDR1 SNHLY, CDR2 FYNNEI. This CDR3 is built from 13 residues. V was cut by 10 bases and J by 2 bases, with 14 bases left in between. The CDR3 nucleotides read TGTGCCATGCTAGGTACAAATCAAGAGACCCAGTACTTC. This translates into CAMLGTNQETQYF.

The V gene is TRBV2, the J gene TRBJ2-7; D remains unclear. Germline CDR1 SNHLY, CDR2 FYNNEI. V shed 2 bases and J shed 9 bases, with 17 bases lying between them. The CDR3 extends over 14 amino acids. The CDR3 region has the DNA TGTGCCAGCAGTGAACTACAGCCACCTCTTGGGCAGTACTTC. Its translation: CASSELQPPLGQYF.

The chain recombines TRBV20-1 with TRBJ2-7; D ambiguous. CDR1 DFQATT and CDR2 SNEGSKA come from the germline V gene (reference sequence). V was pared by 3 bases and J by 6 bases, with 6 bases between. The CDR3 contains 10 residues. The CDR3 spells CSASQVEQYF. The CDR3 DNA reads TGCAGTGCTAGCCAGGTCGAGCAGTACTTC.

V usage is TRBV5-4 and J usage is TRBJ1-1; TRBD1 might be the D (5 bases). Germline values: CDR1 SGHNT, CDR2 YYREEE (reference sequence). The CDR3 length is 14 residues. Trimming removed 5 bases from V and 1 base from J, with 12 bases in between. The CDR3 coding sequence is TGTGCCAGCAGTCAAGGACATCCGAACACTGAAGCTTTCTTT. Translated, it gives CASSQGHPNTEAFF.

In regard to this clone: Other DNA sequences in the sample encode the same CDR3. The V call is TRBV5-4, the J call TRBJ2-1, with D uncertain. Germline V CDR1 and CDR2: SGHNT, YYREEE (reference sequence). The CDR3 covers 14 residues. V was shortened by 1 base and J by 0 bases, with 5 bases between the two germline ends. For the CDR3, the DNA is TGTGCCAGCAGCTTGCGGAGCTCCTACAATGAGCAGTTCTTC. This codes for CASSLRSSYNEQFF.

V usage is TRBV20-1 and J usage is TRBJ2-3; possibly TRBD1 for D (5 bases). This CDR3 is 10 amino acids long. V lost 2 bases and J lost 10, with 7 bases in between. Germline V gives CDR1 DFQATT, CDR2 SNEGSKA (reference sequence). CDR3 coding DNA: TGCAGTGCTAGAAGCAGGGCGCAGTATTTT. Its translation is CSARSRAQYF.

V usage is TRBV3-1 (or the pseudogene TRBV3-2) and J usage is TRBJ1-5, with unresolved D. The germline V gene encodes CDR1 LGHDT and CDR2 YNNKEL (reference sequence). The V end lost 1 base, the J end lost 7 bases, and 5 bases lay between the germline ends. There are 12 residues in the CDR3. The CDR3, as DNA: TGTGCCAGCAGCCAAGGAGAGCAGCCCCAGCATTTT. It codes for CASSQGEQPQHF.

The chain joins TRBV5-1 to TRBJ1-3; D gene uncertain. Deletions cut 0 bases from V and 0 bases from J, with 10 bases between. The CDR3 length is 16 residues. Looked up from germline, CDR1 is SGHRS and CDR2 is YFSETQ. Here the CDR3 reads CASSLVAAISGNTIYF. DNA for the CDR3: TGCGCCAGCAGCTTGGTTGCAGCGATCTCTGGAAACACCATATATTTT.

This clone was seen more than once but under ten times. This chain links TRBV28 with TRBJ2-5, with D uncertain. The CDR3 spans 14 residues. Trimming left V 6 bases short and J 5 bases short, with 16 bases between. The V gene's germline CDR1 is MDHEN and CDR2 SYDVKM. The CDR3 DNA reads as TGTGCCAGCAGAGTCTTGGGCCGTCCGGAGACCCAGTACTTC. Translated, it gives CASRVLGRPETQYF. The full variable domain, rest sourced from reference TRBV28 and TRBJ2-5, is DVKVTQSSRYLVKRTGEKVFLECVQDMDHENMFWYRQDPGLGLRLIYFSYDVKMKEKGDIPEGYSVSREKKERFSLILESASTNQTSMYLCASRVLGRPETQYFGPGTRLLVL.

This sequence joins TRBV2 and TRBJ1-6; D is perhaps TRBD1 (5 bases). The CDR3 has 14 residues. Between the trimmed V and J ends, which lost 6 bases and 9 bases, there was a span of 15 bases. Germline CDR1 and CDR2: SNHLY and FYNNEI. CDR3 in amino acids: CASSPGSGGSPLHF. The DNA for the CDR3 is TGTGCCAGCAGCCCCGGGTCGGGGGGTTCACCCCTCCACTTT.

CDR3 protein: CASSSLTPLAGELFF. The CDR3 region has the DNA TGTGCCAGCAGCTCACTAACCCCCTTAGCCGGGGAGCTGTTTTTT. The chain couples TRBV7-9 to TRBJ2-2; D is undetermined. The CDR3 runs 15 residues. The germline V gene encodes CDR1 SEHNR and CDR2 FQNEAQ (reference sequence). V lost 4 bases and J 6 bases, leaving 15 bases between the germline ends.

The chain joins TRBV4-2 to TRBJ2-1, with 9 bases that match TRBD2. J lost 6 bases, V lost 1 base, and 7 bases had no gene match. CDR1 LGHNA and CDR2 YNFKEQ come from the germline V gene. CDR3 length: 16 residues. The CDR3 DNA reads TGTGCCAGCAGCCAAGGTGAGCGGGGGGCCCCCAATGAGCAGTTCTTC. Translated, it gives CASSQGERGAPNEQFF.

V is TRBV18 and J is TRBJ2-1, with TRBD1 identical over 7 bases. V was clipped by 6 bases and J by 3 bases; unmatched bases: 5. Germline assignment: CDR1 KGHSH and CDR2 LQKENI. This CDR3 contains 14 residues. CDR3 coding DNA: TGTGCCAGCTCCCGGGACAGAAGCTACAATGAGCAGTTCTTC. It encodes CASSRDRSYNEQFF.

This chain links TRBV28 with TRBJ2-7, with TRBD1 matching over 10 bases. The V gene end was trimmed by 5 bases and the J gene end by 7 bases; junction bases not matched to a gene: 14. The CDR3 sequence is 16 residues long. Germline V gene sequence: CDR1 MDHEN, CDR2 SYDVKM. The CDR3 region is CASSLPSGQGSGEQYV. The CDR3, as DNA: TGTGCCAGCAGTCTCCCCTCGGGACAGGGGAGTGGAGAGCAGTACGTC.

The chain links TRBV3-1 (or the pseudogene TRBV3-2) to TRBJ1-1, with D perhaps matching TRBD1 (6 bases). This CDR3 has 14 amino acids. In germline, CDR1 is LGHDT, CDR2 YNNKEL (reference sequence). V was shortened by 4 bases and J by 3 bases, with 12 bases between the two germline ends. CDR3 in amino acids: CASSRGGGHTEAFF. The CDR3 DNA sequence: TGTGCCAGCAGCCGAGGGGGGGGTCACACTGAAGCTTTCTTT.

This clone was observed a handful of times. The chain is built from TRBV7-8 and TRBJ1-4, with 9 bases fitting TRBD1. V was clipped by 1 base and J by 8 bases; unmatched bases: 2. Germline values: CDR1 SGHVS, CDR2 FQNEAQ. The CDR3 length is 14 residues. CDR3 in amino acids: CASSLGDRVEKLFF. CDR3 coding DNA: TGTGCCAGCAGCTTAGGGGACAGGGTGGAAAAACTGTTTTTT.

V and J are TRBV7-9 and TRBJ2-1, with 7 bases that match TRBD2. CDR3 length equals 13 residues. CDR1 and CDR2 from the germline V gene are SEHNR and FQNEAQ (reference sequence). Trimming at V came to 6 bases and at J to 15 bases, leaving 14 bases not matched to a gene. CDR3 bases: TGTGCCAGCAGTTCATTCGCCGGACTAGAGGCGTTCTTC. Translation: CASSSFAGLEAFF.

CDR3 nucleotides: TGTGCCCGGGGGCGGGGGAGGGATGAGACCCAGTACTTC. Translating it yields CARGRGRDETQYF. This chain uses TRBV30 with TRBJ2-5, with D possibly TRBD2 on 7 matching bases. This CDR3 region has 13 residues. Germline-derived CDR1 and CDR2 are GTSNPN and SVGIG (reference sequence). Trimming removed 8 bases from V and 5 bases from J, with 18 bases in between.

V and J are TRBV5-6 and TRBJ2-2; a possible D gene is TRBD2 (6 bases). Trimming removed 3 bases at V and 1 base at J, with 13 bases between. The germline V gene encodes CDR1 SGHDT and CDR2 YYEEEE. The CDR3 consists of 16 residues. The CDR3 nucleotides read TGTGCCAGCAGCTCGAAGGAGGGGATGAACACCGGGGAGCTGTTTTTT. Translation: CASSSKEGMNTGELFF.

This clone was picked up many times. J is TRBJ1-6 and V is TRBV19; D is unclear. The CDR3 is 13 amino acids. The V and J ends lost 7 bases and 10 bases respectively, with 14 bases between them. The germline V gene has CDR1 LNHDA and CDR2 SQIVND (reference sequence). The CDR3 protein is CASKRDRWSPLHF. For the CDR3, the DNA is TGTGCCAGTAAGCGGGATCGGTGGTCACCCCTCCACTTT. Based on the CDR3 plus reference TRBV19 and TRBJ1-6, the full variable domain is DGGITQSPKYLFRKEGQNVTLSCEQNLNHDAMYWYRQDPGQGLRLIYYSQIVNDFQKGDIAEGYSVSREKKESFPLTVTSAQKNPTAFYLCASKRDRWSPLHFGNGTRLTVT.